These 12 T cell receptor beta chains were sequenced from one sample in a study of tumour-infiltrating T cells in Burkitt lymphoma. Assay: immunoSEQ multiplex PCR; the TCRdb copy retains only in-frame clones and omits some. The sample shows some 13,000 clones, about 85% of them seen only once. Sequencing used tumor tissue. The source is a human donor with diffuse large B-cell lymphoma.

Worth noting for this clone: Other DNA sequences within the sample encode an identical CDR3. This sequence joins TRBV9 and TRBJ2-2; no clear D gene. The CDR3 covers 12 residues. Trimming took 2 bases from V and 5 from J, leaving 4 bases between them. CDR1 is SGDLS and CDR2 is YYNGEE in the germline V gene. CDR3 in DNA: TGTGCCAGCAGCGTCAGTACCGGGGAGCTGTTTTTT. This sequence encodes CASSVSTGELFF. The whole variable domain, remainder taken from reference TRBV9 and TRBJ2-2, is DSGVTQTPKHLITATGQRVTLRCSPRSGDLSVYWYQQSLDQGLQFLIQYYNGEERAKGNILERFSAQQFPDLHSELNLSSLELGDSALYFCASSVSTGELFFGEGSRLTVL.

The chain employs TRBV10-3 and TRBJ1-4; D is possibly TRBD1 (5 bases). Trimming removed 2 bases at V and 11 bases at J, with 12 bases between. Germline values: CDR1 ENHRY, CDR2 SYGVKD. The CDR3 loop spans 13 amino acids. The CDR3 coding sequence is TGTGCCATCAGTGAGGACGAATGGGGGAAACTGTTTTTT. It codes for CAISEDEWGKLFF.

The V gene is TRBV9, the J gene TRBJ2-2; D remains unclear. Trimming stripped 3 bases from V and 7 bases from J, with 19 bases between. This CDR3 is 16 amino acids long. The germline V gene has CDR1 SGDLS and CDR2 YYNGEE. CDR3 nucleotides: TGTGCCAGCAGCGCGTCTTCGGGTTCGGTGGACGGGGAGCTGTTTTTT. Encoded protein: CASSASSGSVDGELFF.

V gene TRBV6-1 combines with J gene TRBJ1-2, with 9 bases lining up with TRBD1. Germline values: CDR1 MNHNS, CDR2 SASEGT. There are 13 residues in the CDR3. The junction had 4 bases not matched to a gene; V was cut back by 7 bases and J by 4 bases. CDR3 sequence (DNA): TGTGCCAGCACACGGACAGGGGCCTATGGCTACACCTTC. Its protein product is CASTRTGAYGYTF.

The chain recombines TRBV6-5 with TRBJ1-1, with D unresolved. CDR3 size: 14 residues. Trimming removed 8 bases from V and 0 bases from J, with 13 bases in between. Germline V lookup: CDR1 MNHEY, CDR2 SVGAGI. CDR3 sequence: CASGRTAMNTEAFF. CDR3 in DNA: TGTGCCAGCGGTCGGACGGCCATGAACACTGAAGCTTTCTTT.

The chain recombines TRBV2 with TRBJ1-4; 12 bases are a match to TRBD1. Looked up from germline, CDR1 is SNHLY and CDR2 is FYNNEI. The CDR3 extends over 18 amino acids. Unmatched junction bases numbered 9, after V lost 4 bases and J lost 3 bases. Here the CDR3 reads CASSGGTGGGWPNEKLFF. Here the CDR3 DNA reads TGTGCCAGCAGTGGAGGGACAGGGGGCGGATGGCCTAATGAAAAACTGTTTTTT.

The chain uses TRBV9 and TRBJ1-6, with D maybe TRBD1 (6 bases). V was pared by 0 bases and J by 10 bases, with 14 bases between. The CDR3 runs 15 residues. Looked up from germline, CDR1 is SGDLS and CDR2 is YYNGEE. CDR3 sequence: CASSVEVGGRSPLHF. The CDR3, as DNA: TGTGCCAGCAGCGTAGAGGTAGGGGGACGGTCACCCCTCCACTTT.

The chain is built from TRBV4-1 and TRBJ2-3, with TRBD2 as a possible D gene (5 bases). CDR3 length: 15 residues. Trimming took off 5 bases at V and 1 base at J, with 13 bases between the two ends. Germline V gene data show CDR1 as MGHRA and CDR2 as YSYEKL. In nucleotides, the CDR3 is TGCGCCAGCAGCGGGATCGGGGTGGGCACAGATACGCAGTATTTT. Protein sequence: CASSGIGVGTDTQYF.

The chain combines TRBV27 with TRBJ1-2; D is possibly TRBD1 (5 bases). The CDR3 contains 12 residues. Germline V CDR1 and CDR2: MNHEY, SMNVEV (reference sequence). V gave up 8 bases and J gave up 2 bases, with 9 bases separating them. The CDR3 sequence is CASGRGNYGYTF. The CDR3 bases are TGTGCCAGCGGCCGGGGGAACTATGGCTACACCTTC.

This clone was seen a single time. The CDR3 reads CASSQDLRYGYTF. The CDR3 region has the DNA TGTGCCAGCAGCCAAGATCTCCGGTATGGCTACACCTTC. The chain recombines TRBV14 with TRBJ1-2; D gene uncertain. Between the trimmed V and J ends, which lost 0 bases and 5 bases, there was a span of 7 bases. Looked up from germline, CDR1 is SGHDN and CDR2 is FVKESK. The CDR3 is 13 residues long.

This chain uses TRBV7-2 with TRBJ2-2; 15 nucleotides match TRBD2. Germline V gene data show CDR1 as SGHTA and CDR2 as FQGNSA. V shed 4 bases, J shed 7 bases, and the junction held 4 bases outside the gene matches. The CDR3 loop spans 16 amino acids. In DNA, the CDR3 is TGTGCCAGCAGCTGGAGGACTAGCGGGGGGGTCGGGGAGCTGTTTTTT. Amino acid sequence: CASSWRTSGGVGELFF.

The chain links TRBV6-5 to TRBJ2-3, with D possibly matching TRBD2 (6 bases). The CDR3 spans 13 residues. Germline V gene lookup returns CDR1 MNHEY and CDR2 SVGAGI. V was cut by 6 bases and J by 1 base, with 8 bases left in between. The CDR3: CASRGLRTDTQYF. CDR3 bases: TGTGCCAGCAGGGGACTTCGCACAGATACGCAGTATTTT.